The 10 T cell receptor beta chains in this list originate from one sample, sequenced in a study of technical replicates of blood from a few donors. The protocol was immunoSEQ multiplex PCR, while the TCRdb copy is restricted to in-frame clones and leaves out a portion. The repertoire holds 55,000 to 75,000 clones, with approximately 87% as singletons. Specimen: PBMCs. Receptors were obtained from a human donor in good health. Some clones in this sample may be carry-over from other donors' samples.

V is TRBV10-1 and J is TRBJ1-3, with D possibly TRBD1 on 5 matching bases. V gave up 9 bases and J gave up 4 bases, with 10 bases separating them. In germline, CDR1 is WNHNN, CDR2 SYGVQD (reference sequence). The CDR3 totals 12 residues. CDR3 sequence: CASTPGGNTIYF. For the CDR3, the DNA is TGCGCCAGTACCCCAGGGGGAAACACCATATATTTT.

V usage is TRBV6-5 and J usage is TRBJ2-2, with 10 bases identical to TRBD2. The CDR3 runs 16 residues. In germline, CDR1 is MNHEY, CDR2 SVGAGI. The ends lost 0 bases at V and 6 bases at J; junction bases unmatched: 4. CDR3 region: CASSYSAGGPPGELFF. In nucleotides, the CDR3 is TGTGCCAGCAGTTACTCAGCGGGGGGGCCTCCCGGGGAGCTGTTTTTT.

This clone was picked up a small number of times. The chain combines TRBV5-1 with TRBJ2-7; D unclear. V gave up 1 base and J gave up 0 bases, with 8 bases separating them. CDR1 SGHRS and CDR2 YFSETQ come from the germline V gene. The CDR3 loop spans 14 amino acids. In DNA, the CDR3 is TGCGCCAGCAGCTTGTCGACGGGCTCCTACGAGCAGTACTTC. This sequence encodes CASSLSTGSYEQYF. Together with reference TRBV5-1 and TRBJ2-7, the CDR3 gives the full variable domain: KAGVTQTPRYLIKTRGQQVTLSCSPISGHRSVSWYQQTPGQGLQFLFEYFSETQRNKGNFPGRFSGRQFSNSRSEMNVSTLELGDSALYLCASSLSTGSYEQYFGPGTRLTVT.

The V gene is TRBV5-5, the J gene TRBJ2-1; 7 positions match TRBD2. J gave up 1 base and V 1 base, and 2 bases lay outside the gene matches. There are 15 residues in the CDR3. Germline V gene data show CDR1 as SGHKS and CDR2 as YYEKEE (reference sequence). The DNA for the CDR3 is TGTGCCAGCAGCTTGCTAGCGGCATCCTACAATGAGCAGTTCTTC. Its protein product is CASSLLAASYNEQFF.

The V call is TRBV4-2, the J call TRBJ2-5; 7 bases match TRBD1. The germline V gene encodes CDR1 LGHNA and CDR2 YNFKEQ. The ends lost 1 base at V and 2 bases at J; junction bases unmatched: 4. The CDR3 is 15 residues long. CDR3 in amino acids: CASSQGRTGQETQYF. The CDR3 nucleotides read TGTGCCAGCAGCCAAGGGAGGACAGGACAAGAGACCCAGTACTTC.

This clone showed up just once. V gene TRBV7-3 combines with J gene TRBJ2-7, with 7 bases lining up with TRBD2. V shed 5 bases and J 3 bases; nucleotides not matched to a gene: 7. The CDR3 spans 14 residues. Per germline, CDR1 SGHTA and CDR2 FQGTGA. In DNA, the CDR3 is TGTGCCAGCAGCCAGGAGGCTAGCGGCTACGAGCAGTACTTC. This encodes CASSQEASGYEQYF.

This rearrangement joins TRBV7-9 to TRBJ1-3; 7 positions match TRBD1. The CDR3 contains 16 residues. The trim removed 8 bases at V and 3 bases at J, leaving 13 bases unmatched. Germline assignment: CDR1 SEHNR and CDR2 FQNEAQ (reference sequence). In DNA, the CDR3 is TGTGCCAGCCTGAACGTCAGGGGGGCCCGTGGAAACACCATATATTTT. It yields the protein CASLNVRGARGNTIYF. The variable domain in full, completed from reference TRBV7-9 and TRBJ1-3, reads DTGVSQNPRHKITKRGQNVTFRCDPISEHNRLYWYRQTLGQGPEFLTYFQNEAQLEKSRLLSDRFSAERPKGSFSTLEIQRTEQGDSAMYLCASLNVRGARGNTIYFGEGSWLTVV.

The V call is TRBV5-1, the J call TRBJ2-5; 10 bases fit TRBD2. V lost 1 base to trimming and J lost 4 bases; unmatched junction nucleotides: 4. The germline V gene has CDR1 SGHRS and CDR2 YFSETQ. This CDR3 spans 15 amino acids. The CDR3 sequence is CASSLWPSGGETQYF. The DNA of the CDR3 is TGCGCCAGCAGCTTGTGGCCTAGCGGGGGAGAGACCCAGTACTTC.

The chain uses TRBV9 and TRBJ2-1; 16 bases match TRBD2. Germline V gene data show CDR1 as SGDLS and CDR2 as YYNGEE. With 3 bases clipped from V and 2 bases from J, the junction kept 8 bases outside the gene matches. This CDR3 is 19 amino acids long. CDR3 region: CASSETGTSGGAPYNEQFF. In DNA, the CDR3 is TGTGCCAGCAGCGAGACCGGGACTAGCGGGGGGGCCCCCTACAATGAGCAGTTCTTC.

The chain links TRBV19 to TRBJ1-3; a possible D gene is TRBD1 (5 bases). Germline values: CDR1 LNHDA, CDR2 SQIVND (reference sequence). V lost 6 bases, J lost 0 bases, and 15 bases lay in between. This CDR3 spans 16 amino acids. CDR3 in amino acids: CASSRVAGNSGNTIYF. CDR3 nucleotides: TGTGCCAGTAGCAGGGTGGCGGGGAACTCTGGAAACACCATATATTTT.